This paragraph reports one T cell receptor beta chain. This CDR3 is built from 19 residues. V dropped 7 bases and J dropped 1; count of bases not matched to a gene: 9. As processed by the authors: Reference gene primer amplification gave nucleated cell count estimates. Libraries were prepared by immunoSEQ multiplex PCR; TCRdb keeps only in-frame clonotypes and omits some of them. That table supplies the V and J calls and clone size; D and trimming were determined from the DNA. The data show around 140,000 clones, with around nine tenths seen just once and approximately 9% held by the top ten. These data originate in a study of blood T cell repertoires in COVID-19. About the study: Acute-phase and convalescent COVID-19 samples originated in the United States, Italy and Spain. PBMCs, B-cell-depleted T cells, or T cells were the source of the cDNA or gDNA that made up the material.

The chain uses TRBV23-1 and TRBJ2-2; the match to TRBD2 covers 16 bases. TRBV23-1 counts as an open reading frame of uncertain function. Sequencing input: peripheral blood. This receptor was obtained from a woman aged 50 to 60 with active or convalescent COVID-19. The CDR3: CASIPRGTSGGVNTGELFF. The CDR3 bases are TGCGCCAGCATCCCCCGTGGGACTAGCGGGGGGGTGAACACCGGGGAGCTGTTTTTT.